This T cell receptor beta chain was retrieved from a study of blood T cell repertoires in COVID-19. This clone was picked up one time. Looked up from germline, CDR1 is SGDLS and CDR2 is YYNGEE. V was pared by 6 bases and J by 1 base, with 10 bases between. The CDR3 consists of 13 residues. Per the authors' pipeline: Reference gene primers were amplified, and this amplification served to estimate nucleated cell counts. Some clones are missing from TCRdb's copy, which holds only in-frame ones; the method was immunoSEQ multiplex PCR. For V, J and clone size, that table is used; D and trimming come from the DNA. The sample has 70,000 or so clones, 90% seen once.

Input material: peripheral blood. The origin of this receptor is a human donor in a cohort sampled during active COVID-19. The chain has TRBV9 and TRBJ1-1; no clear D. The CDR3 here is CASIPVRNTEAFF. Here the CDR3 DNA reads TGTGCCAGCATCCCGGTAAGGAACACTGAAGCTTTCTTT.